The entry below gives a single T cell receptor beta chain sequence along with its context. What it binds is unknown. For the second PCR, which ran for about 6 to 11 cycles, a sample-barcoded 5' primer and a J-beta primer mix were used. Every sample returned 2.5 million or more CDR3-containing paired-end reads. TCRdb processed the 5' RACE reads anew with MiXCR; each CDR3 protein has one entry. Of hundreds of thousands of distinct CDR3 sequences listed, approximately 30% are singletons. Researchers report isolating at least 7 million PBMCs per sample. V dropped 4 bases and J dropped 5 bases, with 15 bases sitting between them. CDR1 and CDR2 (germline): GTSNPN, SVGIG (reference sequence). CDR3 length: 13 amino acids. This sample is part of a study of blood T cells in healthy people across ages. Whole-study findings and limits: Whereas aged donors had fewer naive CD4+ cells, long-lived donors had more of them and higher diversity. Diversity estimated from one million T cells was considered an underestimate.

The sequence came from a woman at least 80 years old in good health. The source material was blood. The rearrangement uses TRBV30 and TRBJ2-7; no reliable D call. CDR3 sequence: CAWTNARVDEQYF. In nucleotides, the CDR3 is TGTGCCTGGACGAACGCACGGGTAGACGAGCAGTACTTC.